This T cell receptor (beta chain) emerged from a study of cytomegalovirus exposure and HLA in healthy donors. Profiling relied on immunoSEQ multiplex PCR, and the TCRdb table lists in-frame clones only, not all of them. The sample gives 98,000 or so clones, 90% to 96% of which show up once; roughly 0.7% is in the top ten. The sequence was obtained from a woman younger than 35 in good health and CMV-seronegative. Sample: PBMCs.

CDR3 sequence: CASSQVVSGEDEKLFF. The CDR3 nucleotides read TGCGCCAGCAGCCAAGTCGTCTCGGGGGAGGATGAAAAACTGTTTTTT. V gene TRBV4-1 combines with J gene TRBJ1-4; possible D gene TRBD1, 5 bases. This CDR3 spans 16 amino acids. Germline V CDR1 and CDR2: MGHRA, YSYEKL. The V end was cut by 1 base, the J end by 6 bases, with 15 bases between.